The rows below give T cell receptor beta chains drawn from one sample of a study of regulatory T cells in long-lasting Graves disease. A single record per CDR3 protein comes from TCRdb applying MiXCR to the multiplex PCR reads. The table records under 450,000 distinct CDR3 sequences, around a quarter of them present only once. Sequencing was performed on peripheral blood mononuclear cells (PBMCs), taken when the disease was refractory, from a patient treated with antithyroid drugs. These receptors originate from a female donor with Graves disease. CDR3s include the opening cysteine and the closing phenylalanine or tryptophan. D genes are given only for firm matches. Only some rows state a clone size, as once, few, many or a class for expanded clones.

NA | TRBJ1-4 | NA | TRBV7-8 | CASSLVFRGSETNEKLFF | TGTGCCAGCAGCTTAGTGTTTAGAGGGTCGGAGACTAATGAAAAACTGTTTTTT
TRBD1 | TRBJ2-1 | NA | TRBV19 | CASSVDRGSYNEQFF | TGTGCCAGTAGTGTCGACAGGGGCTCCTACAATGAGCAGTTCTTC
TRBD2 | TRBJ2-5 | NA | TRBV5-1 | CASSLASGEETQYF | TGCGCCAGCAGCTTGGCTAGCGGAGAAGAGACCCAGTACTTC
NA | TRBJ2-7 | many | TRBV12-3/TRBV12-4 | CASSPDGPYEQYF | TGTGCCAGCAGCCCGGACGGACCCTACGAGCAGTACTTC
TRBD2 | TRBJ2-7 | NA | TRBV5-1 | CASSLAAGGPTEQYF | TGCGCCAGCAGCTTGGCCGCGGGAGGGCCCACCGAGCAGTACTTC
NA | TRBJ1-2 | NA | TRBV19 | CASSYRGGRDGYTF | TGTGCCAGTAGTTACCGGGGCGGTCGGGATGGCTACACCTTC
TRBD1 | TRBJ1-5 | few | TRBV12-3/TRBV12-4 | CASSETGQGSNQPQHF | TGTGCCAGCAGCGAAACGGGACAGGGAAGCAATCAGCCCCAGCATTTT
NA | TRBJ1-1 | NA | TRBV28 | CASSLIGPRDTEAFF | TGTGCCAGCAGTCTCATTGGCCCTAGGGACACTGAAGCTTTCTTT
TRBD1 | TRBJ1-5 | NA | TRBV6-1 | CASSGETGGFQPQHF | TGTGCCAGCAGTGGAGAGACAGGGGGCTTTCAGCCCCAGCATTTT
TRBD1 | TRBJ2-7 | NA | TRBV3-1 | CASSQTRTGDEQYF | TGTGCCAGCAGCCAAACGAGGACAGGGGACGAGCAGTACTTC
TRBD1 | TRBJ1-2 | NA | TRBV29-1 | CSDSTGYYGYTF | TGCAGCGATTCGACAGGGTACTATGGCTACACCTTC
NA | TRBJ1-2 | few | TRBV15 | CATSRDPGIGYTF | TGTGCCACCAGCAGAGATCCAGGGATCGGCTACACCTTC
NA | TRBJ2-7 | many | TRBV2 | CASRLGSSYEQYF | TGTGCCAGCAGGTTGGGGAGCTCCTACGAGCAGTACTTC
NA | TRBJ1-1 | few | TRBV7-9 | CASSNPGLGTEAFF | TGTGCCAGCAGTAACCCGGGGCTGGGCACTGAAGCTTTCTTT
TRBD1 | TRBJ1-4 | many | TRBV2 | CASSRQGGYEKLFF | TGTGCCAGCAGTCGACAGGGGGGTTACGAAAAACTGTTTTTT
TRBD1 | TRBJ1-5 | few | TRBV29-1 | CSARQGGFGQPQHF | TGCAGCGCCAGACAGGGGGGTTTCGGTCAGCCCCAGCATTTT
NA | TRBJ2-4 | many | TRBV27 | CASSSENIQYF | TGTGCCAGCAGTTCAGAGAACATTCAGTACTTC